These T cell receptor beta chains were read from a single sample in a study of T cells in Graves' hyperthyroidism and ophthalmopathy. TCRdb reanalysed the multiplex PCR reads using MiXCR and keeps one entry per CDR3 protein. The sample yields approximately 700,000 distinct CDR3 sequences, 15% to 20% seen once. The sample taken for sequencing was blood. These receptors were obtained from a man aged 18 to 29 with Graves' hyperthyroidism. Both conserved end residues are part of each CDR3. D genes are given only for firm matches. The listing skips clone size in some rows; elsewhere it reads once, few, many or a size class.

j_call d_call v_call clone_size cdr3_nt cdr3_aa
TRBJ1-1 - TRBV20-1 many TGCAGTGCTACTTCAGGGGTCACTGAAGCTTTCTTT CSATSGVTEAFF
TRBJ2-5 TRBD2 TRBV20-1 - TGCAGTGCTAGAGATCCGGGTAGCGGGAGGCGTAGGGAGACCCAGTACTTC CSARDPGSGRRRETQYF
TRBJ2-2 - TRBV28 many TGTGCCAGCAGCCAACAGAACACCGGGGAGCTGTTTTTT CASSQQNTGELFF
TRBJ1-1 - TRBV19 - TGTGCCAGTAGTATTGGGGGGGTGAACACTGAAGCTTTCTTT CASSIGGVNTEAFF
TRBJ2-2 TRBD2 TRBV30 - TGTGCCTGGAGTGTACAGTCGGCGGGAGACAGCACCGGGGAGCTGTTTTTT CAWSVQSAGDSTGELFF
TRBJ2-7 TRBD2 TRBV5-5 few TGTGCCAGCAGCCCTACGTCTAGCGGGAGGCCCTACGAGCAGTACTTC CASSPTSSGRPYEQYF
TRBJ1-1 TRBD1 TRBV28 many TGTGCCAGCAGTCCGCCGCGACAGGGAGTGAACACTGAAGCTTTCTTT CASSPPRQGVNTEAFF
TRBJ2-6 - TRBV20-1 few TGCAGTGCTACCGGCGGTTTCTCTGGGGCCAACGTCCTGACTTTC CSATGGFSGANVLTF
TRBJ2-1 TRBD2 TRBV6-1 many TGTGCCAGCAGTTATAGACGTCTAGCGGGAATTGGATTGGGCAATGAGCAGTTCTTC CASSYRRLAGIGLGNEQFF
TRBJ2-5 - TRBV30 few TGTGCCTGGGACTTAAAAGAAGGGACGGCCAAAGAGACCCAGTACTTC CAWDLKEGTAKETQYF
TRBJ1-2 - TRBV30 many TGTGCCTGGAGTAGGGAGATTTATGGCTACACCTTC CAWSREIYGYTF
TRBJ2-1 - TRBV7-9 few TGTGCCAGCAGGGATGGACTCTCAAGCTCCTACAATGAGCAGTTCTTC CASRDGLSSSYNEQFF
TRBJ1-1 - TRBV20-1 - TGCAGTGCCAGAGCGACAGTTGGGTTTGAAGCTTTCTTT CSARATVGFEAFF
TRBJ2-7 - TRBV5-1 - TGCGCCAGCAGCTTGGTTCCCAGGGTTGACTACGAGCAGTACTTC CASSLVPRVDYEQYF
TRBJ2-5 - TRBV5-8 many TGTGCCAGCAGCTTGGCTGCCAGGGCAGAGACCCAGTACTTC CASSLAARAETQYF
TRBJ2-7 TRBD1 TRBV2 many TGTGCCAGGTTGGACAGGGAAGGCGACGAGCAGTACTTC CARLDREGDEQYF
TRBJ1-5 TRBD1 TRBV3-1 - TGTGCCAGCAGCCCAGCGGGACAGGGGTATCAGCCCCAGCATTTT CASSPAGQGYQPQHF
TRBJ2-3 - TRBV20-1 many TGCAGTTCGGGCGGGCGCACAGATACGCAGTATTTT CSSGGRTDTQYF
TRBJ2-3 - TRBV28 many TGTGCCAGCAGTTTACAGCAGGGGGGGTTCGCAGATACGCAGTATTTT CASSLQQGGFADTQYF
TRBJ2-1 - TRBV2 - TGTGCCAGCAGTGAAGGGCTAGCCCATGAGCAGTTCTTC CASSEGLAHEQFF
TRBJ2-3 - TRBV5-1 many TGCGCCAGCAGCCCCGGACGCGGAGTGGATACGCAGTATTTT CASSPGRGVDTQYF
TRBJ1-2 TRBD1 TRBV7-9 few TGTGCCAGCAACAGACAGGGGGCAGAGGGCTACACCTTC CASNRQGAEGYTF
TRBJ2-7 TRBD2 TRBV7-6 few TGTGCCAGCAGCCAGCGGAGCGGGAGCGGCTACGAGCAGTACTTC CASSQRSGSGYEQYF
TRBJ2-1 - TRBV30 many TGTGCCTGTTGGAACCGGTCCCCCTACAATGAGCAGTTCTTC CACWNRSPYNEQFF
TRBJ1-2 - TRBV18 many TGTGCCAGCTCACCACCGAGCACAGGGAGGGAGGGCTACACCTTC CASSPPSTGREGYTF
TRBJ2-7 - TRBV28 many TGTGCCAGCAGACTAAGTGGCTCATACGAGCAGTACTTC CASRLSGSYEQYF
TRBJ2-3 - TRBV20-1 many TGCAGTGCTAGGATAACCGACAGCACAGATACGCAGTATTTT CSARITDSTDTQYF
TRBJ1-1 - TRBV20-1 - TGCAGTGCTATCCCCTTTGTCAACACTGAAGCTTTCTTT CSAIPFVNTEAFF
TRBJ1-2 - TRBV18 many TGTGCCAGCTCACCACCGTCGCTCCTGGGGCAGGGCTACACCTTC CASSPPSLLGQGYTF
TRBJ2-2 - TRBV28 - TGTGCCAGCAGAGACAGGACCTACTTGAACACCGGGGAGCTGTTTTTT CASRDRTYLNTGELFF
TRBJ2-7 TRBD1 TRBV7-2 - TGTGCCAGCAGCTTAACCCCAGGACAGGGGTACGAGCAGTACTTC CASSLTPGQGYEQYF
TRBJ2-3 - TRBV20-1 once TGCAGTGCTCCCCGAACTGAAACCCCCGCAGATACGCAGTATTTT CSAPRTETPADTQYF
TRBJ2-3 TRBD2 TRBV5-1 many TGCGCCAGCAGCTTAGAATCGATAGCGGGAGATGCCGATACGCAGTATTTT CASSLESIAGDADTQYF
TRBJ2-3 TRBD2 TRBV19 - TGTGCCAGCCGGAAAGCGGGATTCGGCCCGGATACGCAGTATTTT CASRKAGFGPDTQYF
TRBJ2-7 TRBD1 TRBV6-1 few TGTGCCAGCAGTGCCTACGGGACAGGGGCTTACGAGCAGTACTTC CASSAYGTGAYEQYF
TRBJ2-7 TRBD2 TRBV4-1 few TGCGCCAGCAGCCAAGACGCTAGCGGGCGAGAGGAGCAGTACTTC CASSQDASGREEQYF
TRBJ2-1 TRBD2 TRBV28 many TGTGCCAGCAGAAGACCGGGACTAGGGTCATACAATGAGCAGTTCTTC CASRRPGLGSYNEQFF
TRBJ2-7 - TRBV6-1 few TGTGCCAGCAGTGAAGGACCTGGCACATCCTACGAGCAGTACTTC CASSEGPGTSYEQYF
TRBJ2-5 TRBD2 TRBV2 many TGTGCCAGCAGTGAGCTATTAGCGGGAGAGACCCAGTACTTC CASSELLAGETQYF
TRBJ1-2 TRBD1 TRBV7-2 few TGTGCCAGCAGCTTAGCGACAGGGGCCGATGGCTACACCTTC CASSLATGADGYTF
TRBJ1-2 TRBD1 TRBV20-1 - TGCAGTGCTAGCCCGGGACAGGGAGACTATGGCTACACCTTC CSASPGQGDYGYTF
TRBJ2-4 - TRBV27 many TGTGCCAGCAACCATAAATGTATTCCTACAGCCAAAAACATTCAGTACTTC CASNHKCIPTAKNIQYF
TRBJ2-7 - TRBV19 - TGTGCCAGTAGTATAGTCGGCAGCGAACTATCCTACGAGCAGTACTTC CASSIVGSELSYEQYF
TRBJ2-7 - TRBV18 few TGTGCCAGCTCACCGCCGGGACTTAGTTCCTCCTACGAGCAGTACTTC CASSPPGLSSSYEQYF
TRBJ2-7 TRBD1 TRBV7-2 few TGTGCCAGCAGCTTAGCGACAGGGAGCTCCTACGAGCAGTACTTC CASSLATGSSYEQYF
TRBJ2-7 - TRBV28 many TGTGCCAGCAGTTTATGGCCAGGGAGATACGAGCAGTACTTC CASSLWPGRYEQYF
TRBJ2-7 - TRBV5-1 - TGCGCCAGCAGCATACGACGGGGAACCTACGAGCAGTACTTC CASSIRRGTYEQYF
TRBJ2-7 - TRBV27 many TGTGCCAGCACCCCTGTCCCGGCGAGCTCCTACGAGCAGTACTTC CASTPVPASSYEQYF
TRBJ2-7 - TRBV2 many TGTGCCAGCAGGGGGACGGAGAGCTCCTACGAGCAGTACTTC CASRGTESSYEQYF
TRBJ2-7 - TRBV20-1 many TGCAGTGCTAGAGTCGTTGGAGAGCAGTACTTC CSARVVGEQYF
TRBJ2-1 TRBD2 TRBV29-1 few TGCAGCGTTCGTAGCGGGTCCTACAATGAGCAGTTCTTC CSVRSGSYNEQFF
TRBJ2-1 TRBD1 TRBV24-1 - TGTGCCACCAGTGATCCTACAGGGGCGTCCTACAATGAGCAGTTCTTC CATSDPTGASYNEQFF
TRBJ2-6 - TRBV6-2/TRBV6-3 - TGTGCCAGCAGTCTCTCTAATGGACAGCCTGGGGCCAACGTCCTGACTTTC CASSLSNGQPGANVLTF
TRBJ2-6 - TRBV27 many TGTGCCAGCAGTAGCACAGGGCCCGGGGCCAACGTCCTGACTTTC CASSSTGPGANVLTF
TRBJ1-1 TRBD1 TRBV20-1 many TGCAGTGCTAGACGTGAGGGACAGGGAGCCGAAGCTTTCTTT CSARREGQGAEAFF
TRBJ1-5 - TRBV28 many TGTGCCAGCAGTTCCTACATGGGAGGAGATCAGCCCCAGCATTTT CASSSYMGGDQPQHF